Given below is one T cell receptor (beta chain) in context. Only in-frame clones appear in the TCRdb table, and some are missing; sequencing was by immunoSEQ multiplex PCR. The table lists approximately 220,000 clones, 86% of them singletons, with about 4% in the top ten. Researchers sorted participants into cohorts using their self-reported clinical history. These data come from a study of blood T cell repertoires in COVID-19. Study-wide context: PBMCs, B-cell-depleted T cells, or T cells provided the cDNA or gDNA that made up the material.

The length of the CDR3 is 15 residues. The V and J ends lost 0 bases and 1 base respectively, with 10 bases between them. Germline CDR1 SGHRS, CDR2 YFSETQ. Material for sequencing was PBMCs or T cells enriched from blood (not recorded which). The chain is built from TRBV5-1 and TRBJ1-1; D unclear. The TCR comes from a woman in her forties with acute COVID-19. CDR3 in DNA: TGCGCCAGCAGCTTGGGGACGGGGAGGAACACTGAAGCTTTCTTT. Translated: CASSLGTGRNTEAFF.